The 18 T cell receptor beta chains presented below share a single source sample, sequenced in a study of long-term antiretroviral therapy in people with HIV. Version v3.0 of the immunoSEQ assay ran at survey level. Some clones are missing from TCRdb's copy, which holds only in-frame ones; the method was immunoSEQ multiplex PCR. Among several thousand clones listed, approximately 79% were seen once. The material sequenced was unsorted PBMCs, taken 1.1 years after starting antiretroviral therapy. Receptor source: a man aged 40-55 years with HIV.

V gene TRBV19 combines with J gene TRBJ2-7; TRBD2 agrees at 8 bases. Germline trimming cut 4 bases from V and 7 bases from J; bases unmatched to any gene: 15. The CDR3 totals 16 residues. Germline-derived CDR1 and CDR2 are LNHDA and SQIVND (reference sequence). The DNA for the CDR3 is TGTGCCAGTAGTACCTCCTCGGCGGGGGGCCTTATAGAGCAGTACTTC. Translated: CASSTSSAGGLIEQYF.

The chain couples TRBV28 to TRBJ2-7; possible D gene TRBD1, 5 bases. The CDR3 runs 12 residues. Germline CDR1 is MDHEN and CDR2 is SYDVKM. Trimming removed 7 bases at V and 4 bases at J, with 11 bases between. This CDR3 is CASTEDRYEQYF. In nucleotides, the CDR3 is TGTGCCAGCACCGAAGACAGATACGAGCAGTACTTC. The whole variable domain, remainder taken from reference TRBV28 and TRBJ2-7, is DVKVTQSSRYLVKRTGEKVFLECVQDMDHENMFWYRQDPGLGLRLIYFSYDVKMKEKGDIPEGYSVSREKKERFSLILESASTNQTSMYLCASTEDRYEQYFGPGTRLTVT.

The chain links TRBV2 to TRBJ2-1, with 10 bases identical to TRBD2. V lost 7 bases, J lost 2 bases, and 5 bases stayed unmatched. Germline CDR1 reads SNHLY; CDR2 reads FYNNEI. This CDR3 is built from 15 residues. The CDR3 DNA is TGTGCCAGCACTAGCGGGGGACCTACCTACAATGAGCAGTTCTTC. This gives the protein CASTSGGPTYNEQFF.

The V call is TRBV7-9, the J call TRBJ1-1; D is perhaps TRBD1 (6 bases). This CDR3 spans 15 amino acids. Germline V gives CDR1 SEHNR, CDR2 FQNEAQ (reference sequence). Between the trimmed V and J ends, which lost 6 bases and 3 bases, there was a span of 17 bases. CDR3 in amino acids: CASRSDRLGDTEAFF. Written as DNA, the CDR3 is TGTGCCAGCAGGTCCGACAGGTTGGGGGACACTGAAGCTTTCTTT. Full variable domain (rest looked up from reference TRBV7-9 and TRBJ1-1): DTGVSQNPRHKITKRGQNVTFRCDPISEHNRLYWYRQTLGQGPEFLTYFQNEAQLEKSRLLSDRFSAERPKGSFSTLEIQRTEQGDSAMYLCASRSDRLGDTEAFFGQGTRLTVV.

The CDR3 sequence is CATSRTWTVEFYEQYF. CDR3 in DNA: TGTGCCACCAGCAGGACCTGGACAGTGGAGTTCTACGAGCAGTACTTC. This chain connects TRBV15 to TRBJ2-7, with D tentatively TRBD1 (6 bases). Germline V gene data show CDR1 as LNHNV and CDR2 as YYDKDF (reference sequence). The CDR3 is made up of 16 amino acids. With 3 bases removed from V and 3 bases from J, the gap between germline ends came to 18 bases.

This chain joins TRBV5-1 and TRBJ2-7; 9 bases match TRBD1. With V trimmed by 0 bases and J by 4 bases, 14 bases remained unmatched. This CDR3 has 18 residues. The germline CDR1 and CDR2 sequences are SGHRS and YFSETQ. The DNA of the CDR3 is TGCGCCAGCAGCTTGGGGGCTTCCGGGACAGGGTTAATTTACGAGCAGTACTTC. Translated: CASSLGASGTGLIYEQYF.

The chain recombines TRBV5-4 with TRBJ1-6, with D possibly matching TRBD1 (5 bases). The CDR3 contains 14 residues. V was cut by 4 bases and J by 6 bases, with 11 bases left in between. Germline CDR1 reads SGHNT; CDR2 reads YYREEE (reference sequence). In nucleotides, the CDR3 is TGTGCCAGCAGCGGAGAGACAGTTAATTCACCCCTCCACTTT. It translates to CASSGETVNSPLHF. Full variable domain (missing parts from reference TRBV5-4 and TRBJ1-6): ETGVTQSPTHLIKTRGQQVTLRCSSQSGHNTVSWYQQALGQGPQFIFQYYREEENGRGNFPPRFSGLQFPNYSSELNVNALELDDSALYLCASSGETVNSPLHFGNGTRLTVT.

The genes are TRBV7-8 and TRBJ1-2, with D unclear. Germline V gene data show CDR1 as SGHVS and CDR2 as FQNEAQ. This CDR3 is built from 13 residues. V lost 5 bases and J lost 4, with 11 bases in between. CDR3: CASSLTGSYGYTF. The CDR3 coding sequence is TGTGCCAGCAGCCTCACGGGATCCTATGGCTACACCTTC.

CDR3 nucleotides: TGTGCCAGCAGTGAACCAGAGATCTATCTTAGCTCCTACAATGAGCAGTTCTTC. Amino acid sequence: CASSEPEIYLSSYNEQFF. This chain links TRBV6-1 with TRBJ2-1, with unresolved D. The CDR3 sequence is 18 residues long. The V end was cut by 2 bases, the J end by 0 bases, with 17 bases between. Germline assignment: CDR1 MNHNS and CDR2 SASEGT.

This chain connects TRBV5-1 to TRBJ1-4; no reliable D call. This CDR3 is 14 amino acids long. Germline V CDR1 and CDR2: SGHRS, YFSETQ. With 5 bases removed from V and 0 bases from J, the gap between germline ends came to 8 bases. CDR3 in amino acids: CASRAGPTNEKLFF. The CDR3 nucleotides are TGCGCCAGCAGAGCAGGACCAACTAATGAAAAACTGTTTTTT.

The CDR3 reads CASSLGGGGPLSTDTQYF. CDR3 sequence (DNA): TGTGCCAGCAGCTTGGGGGGCGGGGGGCCCCTAAGCACAGATACGCAGTATTTT. The chain is built from TRBV5-6 and TRBJ2-3; TRBD2 aligns across 8 bases. V gave up 0 bases and J gave up 0 bases; unmatched junction bases: 9. The CDR3 is 18 amino acids. Germline CDR1 is SGHDT and CDR2 is YYEEEE.

V and J are TRBV2 and TRBJ1-1, with D possibly being TRBD1 (6 bases). The CDR3 runs to 16 residues. CDR1 is SNHLY, CDR2 FYNNEI, per germline. Trimming took off 3 bases at V and 1 base at J, with 15 bases between the two ends. The DNA of the CDR3 is TGTGCCAGCAGTGATGCTTTGTACAGGGCGAACACTGAAGCTTTCTTT. Translating it yields CASSDALYRANTEAFF.

This clone came up a few times. V and J are TRBV9 and TRBJ2-1; a weak D match, TRBD2 (6 bases). V lost 3 bases to trimming and J lost 8 bases, with 15 bases between them. Germline values: CDR1 SGDLS, CDR2 YYNGEE. The CDR3 loop spans 14 amino acids. The CDR3 here is CASSAGLLFDEQFF. Written as DNA, the CDR3 is TGTGCCAGCAGCGCGGGACTCCTCTTCGATGAGCAGTTCTTC.

V and J are TRBV7-2 and TRBJ1-3; TRBD1 matches 7 bases. The CDR3 runs 16 residues. Germline CDR1 and CDR2: SGHTA and FQGNSA. V lost 5 bases to trimming and J lost 5 bases; unmatched junction nucleotides: 12. CDR3 amino acids: CASSTQLGTVRNTIYF. In DNA, the CDR3 is TGTGCCAGCAGCACTCAACTCGGGACAGTTCGAAACACCATATATTTT. The complete variable domain, with remaining parts taken from reference TRBV7-2 and TRBJ1-3, reads GAGVSQSPSNKVTEKGKDVELRCDPISGHTALYWYRQSLGQGLEFLIYFQGNSAPDKSGLPSDRFSAERTGGSVSTLTIQRTQQEDSAVYLCASSTQLGTVRNTIYFGEGSWLTVV.

V and J are TRBV18 and TRBJ1-1; no definite D call. V lost 3 bases and J lost 1, with 12 bases in between. CDR1 KGHSH and CDR2 LQKENI come from the germline V gene. This CDR3 has 15 amino acids. The CDR3 DNA sequence: TGTGCCAGCTCACCCACGAGGGATAAGAACACTGAAGCTTTCTTT. Amino acid sequence: CASSPTRDKNTEAFF.

This chain links TRBV27 with TRBJ1-2; D is perhaps TRBD1 (5 bases). This CDR3 spans 16 amino acids. V was trimmed by 0 bases and J by 0 bases, leaving 11 bases between them. Germline V lookup: CDR1 MNHEY, CDR2 SMNVEV (reference sequence). The CDR3: CASSLSGEETNYGYTF. The CDR3, as DNA: TGTGCCAGCAGTTTATCGGGGGAGGAGACTAACTATGGCTACACCTTC.

The chain uses TRBV11-2 and TRBJ2-5; possibly TRBD2 for D (6 bases). The CDR3 is 15 amino acids. Trimming pared 3 bases from V and 5 bases from J, leaving 16 bases between. Germline lookup yields CDR1 SGHAT and CDR2 FQNNGV. CDR3 coding DNA: TGTGCCAGCAGCTTCGAGGGGACTTCGGGGGAGACCCAGTACTTC. Its protein is CASSFEGTSGETQYF.

The rearrangement joins TRBV2 to TRBJ1-6; D is perhaps TRBD1 (5 bases). The CDR3 covers 14 residues. V was pared by 3 bases and J by 7 bases, with 10 bases between. CDR1 and CDR2 (germline): SNHLY, FYNNEI. The CDR3 protein is CASSDWGDNSPLHF. CDR3 nucleotides: TGTGCCAGCAGTGACTGGGGGGACAATTCACCCCTCCACTTT.